The sequence of this T cell receptor beta chain was determined in a study of post-analysis software for immune sequencing data. Study summary: Relapsing-remitting, secondary progressive and progressive-relapsing courses of multiple sclerosis were included. Overall study results and limits: Compared against controls, patients with multiple sclerosis displayed significantly lower normalized Chao1 diversity. In patients, TRBV5-6, TRBV5-1 and TRBV20-1 belonged to several TRBV segments found more frequently than in controls. Analysis by F measure revealed that same-batch samples clustered strongly together.

Germline CDR1 is SGHRS and CDR2 is YFSETQ. Between the trimmed V and J ends, which lost 1 base and 0 bases, there was a span of 1 base. This CDR3 has 12 residues. Tagging with unique molecular identifiers was a feature of the TCR beta cDNA libraries. From around 0.96 to 9.9 million T cells, 550,000 or so cDNA molecules were obtained. TCRdb independently ran MiXCR on the PCR reads; one entry per CDR3 protein. Of around 700,000 distinct CDR3 sequences detected, 59% appear once; the ten largest clones hold around 11%. This clonotype turned up a few times. Its specificity is not known. The material sequenced was blood. The TCR originated in a girl aged 2-9 years with multiple sclerosis. This chain uses TRBV5-1 with TRBJ1-2, with unresolved D. CDR3 residues: CASSLTNYGYTF. CDR3 DNA sequence: TGCGCCAGCAGCTTGACTAACTATGGCTACACCTTC.